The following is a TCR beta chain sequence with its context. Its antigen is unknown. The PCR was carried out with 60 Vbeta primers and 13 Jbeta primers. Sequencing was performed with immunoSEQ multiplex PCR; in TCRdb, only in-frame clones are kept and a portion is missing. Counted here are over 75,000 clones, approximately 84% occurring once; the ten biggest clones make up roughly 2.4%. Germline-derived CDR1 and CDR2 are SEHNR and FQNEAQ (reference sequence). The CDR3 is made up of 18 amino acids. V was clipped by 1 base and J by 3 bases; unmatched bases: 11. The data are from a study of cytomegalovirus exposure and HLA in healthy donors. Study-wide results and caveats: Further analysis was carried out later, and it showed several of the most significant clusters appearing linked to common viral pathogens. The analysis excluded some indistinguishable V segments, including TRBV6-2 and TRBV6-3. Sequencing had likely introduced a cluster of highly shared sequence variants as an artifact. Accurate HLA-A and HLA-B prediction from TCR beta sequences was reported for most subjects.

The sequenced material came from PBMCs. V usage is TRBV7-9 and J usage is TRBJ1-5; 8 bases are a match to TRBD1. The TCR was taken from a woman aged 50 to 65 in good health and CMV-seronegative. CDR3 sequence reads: CASSLGRGRTGHNQPQHF. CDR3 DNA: TGTGCCAGCAGCTTAGGTCGGGGTAGGACAGGGCACAATCAGCCCCAGCATTTT. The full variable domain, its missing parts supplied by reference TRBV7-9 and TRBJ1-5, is DTGVSQNPRHKITKRGQNVTFRCDPISEHNRLYWYRQTLGQGPEFLTYFQNEAQLEKSRLLSDRFSAERPKGSFSTLEIQRTEQGDSAMYLCASSLGRGRTGHNQPQHFGDGTRLSIL.